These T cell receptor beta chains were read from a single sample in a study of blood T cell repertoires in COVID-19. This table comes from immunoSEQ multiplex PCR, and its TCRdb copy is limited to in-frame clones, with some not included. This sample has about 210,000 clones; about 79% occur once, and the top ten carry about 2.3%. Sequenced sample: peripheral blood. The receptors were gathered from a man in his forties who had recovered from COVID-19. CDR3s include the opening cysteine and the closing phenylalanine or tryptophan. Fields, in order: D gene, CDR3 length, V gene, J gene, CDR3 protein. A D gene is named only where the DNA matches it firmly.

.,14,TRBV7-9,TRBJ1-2,CASSRLDSHYGYTF
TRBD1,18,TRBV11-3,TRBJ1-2,CASSSGTDPVLANYGYTF
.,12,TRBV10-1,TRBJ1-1,CASSAGNTEAFF
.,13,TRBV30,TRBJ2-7,CAWSVGMRYEQYF
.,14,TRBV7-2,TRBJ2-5,CASSLAAGRETQYF
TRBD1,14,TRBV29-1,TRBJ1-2,CSGPEDRAESGYTF
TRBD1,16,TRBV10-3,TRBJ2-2,CAISESQGASTGELFF
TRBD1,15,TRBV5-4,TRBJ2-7,CASSPNRQGAGEQYF
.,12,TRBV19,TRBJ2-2,CASRGDPGELFF
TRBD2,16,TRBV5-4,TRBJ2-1,CASSLLSSGAYNEQFF
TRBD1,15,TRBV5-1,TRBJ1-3,CASSPDRGQGNTIYF
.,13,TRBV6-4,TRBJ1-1,CASSASTGSEAFF
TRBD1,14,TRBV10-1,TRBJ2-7,CASSGTGIVYEQYF
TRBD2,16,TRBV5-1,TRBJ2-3,CASSSQAGGSADTQYF
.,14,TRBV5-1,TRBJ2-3,CASSPLASTDTQYF
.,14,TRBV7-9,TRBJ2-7,CASSRTGQNYEQYF
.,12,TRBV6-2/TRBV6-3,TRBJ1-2,CASSYKGFGYTF
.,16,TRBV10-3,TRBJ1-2,CAISESAGGTTNGYTF
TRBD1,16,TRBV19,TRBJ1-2,CASSTPGQGRRGGYTF
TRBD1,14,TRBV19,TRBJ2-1,CASSAGTGGNEQFF
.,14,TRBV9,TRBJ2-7,CASSVERAGAEQYF
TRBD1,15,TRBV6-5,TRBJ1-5,CASSTGQGRNQPQHF
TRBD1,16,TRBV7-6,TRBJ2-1,CASSLVLGQGFNEQFF
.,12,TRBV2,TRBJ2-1,CASEVGGSGQFF
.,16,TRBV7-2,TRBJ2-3,CASSLALFRSTDTQYF
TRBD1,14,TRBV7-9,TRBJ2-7,CASSSTGTSYEQYF
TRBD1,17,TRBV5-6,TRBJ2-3,CASSFGTGEFGTDTQYF
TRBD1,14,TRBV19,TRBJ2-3,CATKRTGVADTQYF
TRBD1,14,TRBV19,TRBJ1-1,CASSQGGGNTEAFF
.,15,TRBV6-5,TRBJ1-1,CASSYSSQGLAEAFF
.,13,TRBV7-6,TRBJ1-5,CASSQGGGQPQHF
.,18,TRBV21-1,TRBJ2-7,CASSKDWRTGPLTYEQYF
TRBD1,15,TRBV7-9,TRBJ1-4,CASSLATGDNEKLFF
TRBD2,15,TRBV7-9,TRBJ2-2,CASSLAAGGAGELFF
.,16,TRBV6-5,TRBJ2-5,CASSYSASFPRETQYF
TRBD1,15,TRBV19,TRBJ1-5,CASKTGVTSNQPQHF
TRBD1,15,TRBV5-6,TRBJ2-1,CASSSGTESYNEQFF
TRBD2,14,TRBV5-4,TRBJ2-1,CASSPRTSGGKQFF
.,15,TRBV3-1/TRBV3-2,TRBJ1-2,CASSQERSQSYGYTF
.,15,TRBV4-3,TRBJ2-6,CASSHTQAGANVLTF
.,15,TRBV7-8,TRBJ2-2,CASSPAQRSTGELFF